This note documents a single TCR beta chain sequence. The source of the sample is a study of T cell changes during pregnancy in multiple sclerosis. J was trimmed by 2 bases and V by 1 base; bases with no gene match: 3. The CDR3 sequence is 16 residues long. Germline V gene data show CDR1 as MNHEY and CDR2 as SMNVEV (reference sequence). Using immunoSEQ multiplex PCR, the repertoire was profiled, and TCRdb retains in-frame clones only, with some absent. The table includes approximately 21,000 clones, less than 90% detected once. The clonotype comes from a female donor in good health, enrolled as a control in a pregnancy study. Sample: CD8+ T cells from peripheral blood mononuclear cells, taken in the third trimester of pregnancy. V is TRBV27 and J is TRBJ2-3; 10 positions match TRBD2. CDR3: CASSLFSGGLTDTQYF. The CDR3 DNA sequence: TGTGCCAGCAGTTTATTTAGCGGGGGGCTCACAGATACGCAGTATTTT.